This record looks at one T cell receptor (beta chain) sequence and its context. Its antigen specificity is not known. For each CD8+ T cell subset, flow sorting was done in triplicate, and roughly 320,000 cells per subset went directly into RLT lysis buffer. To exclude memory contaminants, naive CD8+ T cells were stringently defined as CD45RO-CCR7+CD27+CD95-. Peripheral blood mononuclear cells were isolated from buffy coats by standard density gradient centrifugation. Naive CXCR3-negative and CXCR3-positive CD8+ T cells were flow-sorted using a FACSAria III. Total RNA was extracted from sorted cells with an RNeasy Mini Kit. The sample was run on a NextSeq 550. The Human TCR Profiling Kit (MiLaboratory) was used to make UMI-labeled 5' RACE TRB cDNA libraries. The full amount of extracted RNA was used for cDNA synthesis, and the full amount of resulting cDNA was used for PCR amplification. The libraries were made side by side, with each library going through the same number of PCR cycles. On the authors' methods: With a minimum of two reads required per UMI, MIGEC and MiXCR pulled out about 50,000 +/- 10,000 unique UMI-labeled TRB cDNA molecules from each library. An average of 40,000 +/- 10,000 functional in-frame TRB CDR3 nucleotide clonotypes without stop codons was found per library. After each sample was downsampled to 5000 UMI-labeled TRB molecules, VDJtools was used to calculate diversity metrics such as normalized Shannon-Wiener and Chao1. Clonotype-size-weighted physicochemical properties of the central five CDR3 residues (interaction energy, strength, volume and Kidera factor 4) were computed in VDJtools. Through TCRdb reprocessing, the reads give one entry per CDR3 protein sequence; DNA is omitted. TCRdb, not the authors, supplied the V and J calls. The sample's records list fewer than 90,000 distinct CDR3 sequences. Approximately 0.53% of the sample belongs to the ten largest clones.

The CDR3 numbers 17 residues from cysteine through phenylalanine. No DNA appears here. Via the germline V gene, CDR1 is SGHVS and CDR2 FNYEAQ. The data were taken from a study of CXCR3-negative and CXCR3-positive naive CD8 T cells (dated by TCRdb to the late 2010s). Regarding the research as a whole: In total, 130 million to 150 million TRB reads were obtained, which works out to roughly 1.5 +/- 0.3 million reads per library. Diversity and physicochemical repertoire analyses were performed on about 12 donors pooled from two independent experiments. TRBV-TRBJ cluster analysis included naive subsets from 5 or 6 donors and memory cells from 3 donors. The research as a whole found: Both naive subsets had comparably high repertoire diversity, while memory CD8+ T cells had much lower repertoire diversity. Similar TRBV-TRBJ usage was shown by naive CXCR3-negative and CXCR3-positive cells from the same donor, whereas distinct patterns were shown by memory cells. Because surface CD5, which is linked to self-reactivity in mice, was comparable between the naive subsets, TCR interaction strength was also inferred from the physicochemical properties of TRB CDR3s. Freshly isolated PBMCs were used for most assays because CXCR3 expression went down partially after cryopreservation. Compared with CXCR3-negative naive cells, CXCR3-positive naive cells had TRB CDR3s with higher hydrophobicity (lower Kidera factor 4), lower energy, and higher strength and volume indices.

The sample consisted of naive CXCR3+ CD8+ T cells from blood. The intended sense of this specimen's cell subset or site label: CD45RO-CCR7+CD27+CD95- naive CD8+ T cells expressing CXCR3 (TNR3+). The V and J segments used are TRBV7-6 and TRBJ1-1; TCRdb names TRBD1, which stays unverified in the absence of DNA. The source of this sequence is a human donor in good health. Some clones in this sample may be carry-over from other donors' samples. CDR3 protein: CASSQRLGGGLNTEAFF.